This T cell receptor beta chain was recovered during a study of naive and memory T cell subsets. Whole-study findings and limits: From naive to CM, EM and EMRA, diversity decreased and Gini increased. Especially in CD8 cells, naive repertoires contained a few larger clonotypes, possibly CD45RA-re-expressing memory cells.

This clonotype was observed a few times. Its antigen is not known. The beta constant-region primer was an equimolar mix of two oligonucleotides covering TRBC1 and TRBC2. Nested alpha and beta constant-region primers with the SP2 primer drove four PCR rounds on ligated cDNA. TCRdb re-called the UMI-ligation and nested PCR reads with MiXCR, one entry per CDR3 protein. This repertoire shows 85,000 to 130,000 distinct CDR3 sequences, about 14% found once; its top ten account for around 2.8%. CDR1 KGHDR and CDR2 SFDVKD come from the germline V gene. The germline V and J ends were trimmed by 4 bases and 0 bases, with 4 bases remaining between them. The CDR3 runs 13 residues.

The chain uses TRBV24-1 and TRBJ2-3; D gene ambiguous. The sequencing input was naive CD8+ T cells from blood. This receptor was identified in a human donor in good health. CDR3 DNA sequence: TGTGCCACCAGTGACGAAAGCACAGATACGCAGTATTTT. This sequence encodes CATSDESTDTQYF.